The present entry profiles one T cell receptor beta chain with its context. Its specificity is unknown. This sample also contains other DNA sequences that code for the same CDR3. This entry is derived from a study of shared clonotypes between healthy human individuals. Study-level points and caveats: Roughly 5% was the fraction of naive CD4 clonotypes found shared across a few donors.

Every immunoSEQ plate was one replicate of a subset's evenly spread DNA. As processed by the authors: Filtering differed because ImmunoSEQ produced junction-only sequences that carried no quality scores. This table comes from immunoSEQ multiplex PCR, and its TCRdb copy is limited to in-frame clones, with some not included. V, J and clone size reflect that table, while D and trimming were determined from the DNA. The sample includes about 2.3 million clones, more than 85% of them seen just once. Sequencing was done on a sample of naive CD4+ T cells from PBMCs. As to subset: CD45RA+ positively selected. The clonotype originates from a man younger than 35 in good health. Some clones in this sample may be carry-over from other donors' samples.

The CDR3 loop is CASSYRGEQYF. The CDR3 bases are TGTGCCAGCAGTTATCGCGGGGAGCAGTACTTC. The V and J genes are TRBV6-5 and TRBJ2-7; possible D gene TRBD2, 5 bases. This CDR3 is built from 11 residues. Looked up from germline, CDR1 is MNHEY and CDR2 is SVGAGI. V was clipped by 3 bases and J by 7 bases, with 7 bases between them.